This TCR beta chain was profiled in a study of beta chain features in type 1 diabetes. V lost 10 bases, J lost 3 bases, and 12 bases lay in between. Germline V gene sequence: CDR1 MNHNY, CDR2 SVGAGI (reference sequence). This CDR3 contains 12 residues. About this clone: Its matching antigen is unknown.

Every bit of the isolated RNA underwent reverse transcription, so sequencing read expressed TCRB transcripts. Assay used: immunoSEQ multiplex PCR; TCRdb lists only in-frame clones, some missing. The data contain around 160,000 clones, approximately 10% of them seen just once; the ten biggest clones take up roughly 0.7%. Regarding the study as a whole: A pattern of fewer insertions and more deletions at VDJ junctions was seen in type 1 diabetes patients. A possible short-template PCR bias applies equally to patients and controls. For Type 1 diabetes patients, all four CD4+ subsets carried TCRB CDR3s that were moderately but significantly shorter.

This chain connects TRBV6-6 to TRBJ2-5, with D maybe TRBD1 (6 bases). Input material: central memory CD4+ T cells from blood. This TCR derives from a woman aged 25 to 39 with type 1 diabetes. CDR3 bases: TGTGCCATCAGGACAGAGGAAGAGACCCAGTACTTC. Amino acid sequence: CAIRTEEETQYF.